Listed here are 20 T cell receptor beta chains from one sample, sequenced in a study of cytomegalovirus exposure and HLA in healthy donors. Vbeta (60) and Jbeta (13) primers were used in the PCR. The data were produced by immunoSEQ multiplex PCR, yet TCRdb's version contains in-frame clones alone and is incomplete. The listing contains over 40,000 clones. Sequenced: PBMCs. The receptor source for this set is a woman in her forties in good health and CMV-seronegative.

This chain links TRBV4-2 with TRBJ1-2, with unresolved D. V lost 1 base, J lost 3 bases, and 9 bases lay in between. This CDR3 comprises 14 residues. CDR1 LGHNA and CDR2 YNFKEQ come from the germline V gene. CDR3 loop: CASSQVEAYYGYTF. The DNA for the CDR3 is TGTGCCAGCAGCCAAGTGGAGGCTTACTATGGCTACACCTTC.

V and J are TRBV5-1 and TRBJ2-1, with 11 nucleotides matching TRBD1. V lost 4 bases and J lost 7; bases outside the gene matches: 10. This CDR3 spans 16 amino acids. From germline, CDR1 is SGHRS and CDR2 YFSETQ. DNA of the CDR3: TGCGCCAGCAGCCCACATGGACAGGGGGCGTATAATGAGCAGTTCTTC. Its translation is CASSPHGQGAYNEQFF.

The chain joins TRBV5-1 to TRBJ2-3; 8 bases fit TRBD1. CDR1 is SGHRS and CDR2 is YFSETQ in the germline V gene. The V gene end was trimmed by 0 bases and the J gene end by 0 bases; junction bases not matched to a gene: 6. The CDR3 has 17 amino acids. The CDR3 bases are TGCGCCAGCAGCTTGGAGGGGACAGGCTTTAGCACAGATACGCAGTATTTT. It encodes CASSLEGTGFSTDTQYF.

The genes are TRBV4-3 and TRBJ2-1, with 7 bases identical to TRBD2. The trim removed 4 bases at V and 0 bases at J, leaving 3 bases unmatched. CDR3 length: 15 residues. Germline V gives CDR1 LGHNA, CDR2 YSLEER. CDR3 residues: CASSRLAASYNEQFF. Here the CDR3 DNA reads TGCGCCAGCAGCCGGCTAGCGGCCTCCTACAATGAGCAGTTCTTC.

The rearrangement links TRBV6-1 to TRBJ1-4; TRBD1 matches 8 bases. The CDR3 totals 16 residues. The germline CDR1 and CDR2 sequences are MNHNS and SASEGT. The junction had 12 bases not matched to a gene; V was cut back by 4 bases and J by 8 bases. In DNA, the CDR3 is TGTGCCAGCAGTGTGCCTGACAGGGGAGGGGGGGAAAAACTGTTTTTT. Translated, it gives CASSVPDRGGGEKLFF.

To note about this clone: Other DNA sequences in this sample translate to the same CDR3. The chain employs TRBV11-3 and TRBJ2-7, with D tentatively TRBD2 (6 bases). Germline assignment: CDR1 SGHNT and CDR2 YENEEA. V lost 5 bases and J lost 3, with 14 bases in between. This CDR3 is 14 amino acids long. Here the CDR3 DNA reads TGTGCCAGCAGCCCGTCCGACGGGGGCTACGAGCAGTACTTC. It encodes CASSPSDGGYEQYF.

The chain recombines TRBV5-5 with TRBJ1-2; D may be TRBD1 (5 bases). The length of the CDR3 is 14 residues. CDR1 and CDR2 from the germline V gene are SGHKS and YYEKEE (reference sequence). Trimming took off 2 bases at V and 0 bases at J, with 8 bases between the two ends. The CDR3 DNA is TGTGCCAGCAGCTTCTGGGGGGCTAACTATGGCTACACCTTC. Residues: CASSFWGANYGYTF.

This CDR3 is CASSPLGTATNEKLFF. CDR3 DNA: TGTGCCAGCAGCCCCCTGGGTACAGCAACTAATGAAAAACTGTTTTTT. This chain connects TRBV4-2 to TRBJ1-4; the D is unclear. V lost 4 bases to trimming and J lost 0 bases, with 12 bases between them. The CDR3 sequence is 16 residues long. CDR1 LGHNA and CDR2 YNFKEQ come from the germline V gene.

This chain uses TRBV18 with TRBJ2-1, with 7 bases lining up with TRBD2. This CDR3 comprises 16 residues. After removal of 3 bases from V and 7 bases from J, the junction contained 12 bases not matched to a gene. Germline V gene sequence: CDR1 KGHSH, CDR2 LQKENI. The CDR3 sequence: CASSPIASGLANEQFF. DNA of the CDR3: TGTGCCAGCTCACCCATAGCTAGCGGCTTAGCAAATGAGCAGTTCTTC.

V gene TRBV4-1 combines with J gene TRBJ2-1, with 8 bases that match TRBD2. The CDR3 has 16 residues. J lost 9 bases, V lost 4 bases, and 14 bases had no gene match. Germline V gene sequence: CDR1 MGHRA, CDR2 YSYEKL. Here the CDR3 reads CASSREVSGGLSEQFF. The CDR3 DNA sequence: TGCGCCAGCAGCCGCGAGGTCTCGGGGGGGCTTAGTGAGCAGTTCTTC.

CDR3 loop: CASSSTGWGSDYGYTF. As DNA, the CDR3 is TGTGCCAGCAGCTCGACGGGCTGGGGCTCGGACTATGGCTACACCTTC. J is TRBJ1-2 and V is TRBV7-8, with a possible D match to TRBD1 (5 bases). CDR3 length: 16 amino acids. Germline lookup yields CDR1 SGHVS and CDR2 FQNEAQ. The germline V and J ends were trimmed by 4 bases and 3 bases, with 18 bases remaining between them.

This CDR3 reads CASSLGDISYEQYF. CDR3 coding DNA: TGTGCCAGCAGCCTAGGGGACATCTCCTACGAGCAGTACTTC. The V and J genes are TRBV7-2 and TRBJ2-7; weak D call: TRBD1 (6 bases). Germline CDR1 is SGHTA and CDR2 is FQGNSA. The CDR3 length is 14 residues. Between the trimmed V and J ends, which lost 5 bases and 0 bases, there was a span of 11 bases.

The CDR3 sequence: CASSRGQGGIYGYTF. The CDR3 DNA reads TGTGCCAGCAGCCGCGGACAGGGTGGGATCTATGGCTACACCTTC. The rearrangement joins TRBV11-2 to TRBJ1-2; 8 bases line up with TRBD1. This CDR3 comprises 15 residues. With V trimmed by 5 bases and J by 4 bases, 9 bases remained unmatched. Germline V gene lookup returns CDR1 SGHAT and CDR2 FQNNGV. The full variable domain, in which reference TRBV11-2 and TRBJ1-2 provide the parts outside the CDR3, is EAGVAQSPRYKIIEKRQSVAFWCNPISGHATLYWYQQILGQGPKLLIQFQNNGVVDDSQLPKDRFSAERLKGVDSTLKIQPAKLEDSAVYLCASSRGQGGIYGYTFGSGTRLTVV.

The CDR3 nucleotides are TGTGCCATCACAACAGGGGAGGGCACAGATACGCAGTATTTT. It yields the protein CAITTGEGTDTQYF. The J gene is TRBJ2-3, the V gene TRBV10-3, with D possibly matching TRBD1 (7 bases). Germline lookup yields CDR1 ENHRY and CDR2 SYGVKD. Between the trimmed V and J ends, which lost 7 bases and 1 base, there was a span of 12 bases. The CDR3 runs 14 residues.

V and J are TRBV6-1 and TRBJ1-5; the D gene is possibly TRBD1 (5 bases). Germline V CDR1 and CDR2: MNHNS, SASEGT. This CDR3 is built from 13 residues. The V and J ends lost 5 bases and 4 bases respectively, with 9 bases between them. The CDR3 DNA is TGTGCCAGCAGTTTGACAGCTAATCAGCCCCAGCATTTT. This gives the protein CASSLTANQPQHF.

This chain connects TRBV29-1 to TRBJ2-3, with 10 positions matching TRBD2. The germline CDR1 and CDR2 sequences are SQVTM and ANQGSEA. The CDR3 is 16 amino acids. V dropped 6 bases and J dropped 2; count of bases not matched to a gene: 11. The CDR3: CSVPTASGGNTDTQYF. In DNA, the CDR3 is TGCAGCGTACCGACCGCTAGCGGGGGTAACACAGATACGCAGTATTTT.

On this clone itself: One end of the junction fails to match germline, which may point to a read error. The rearrangement links TRBV5-6 to TRBJ1-5; 8 bases line up with TRBD1. Germline V CDR1 and CDR2: SGHDT, YYEEEE. The CDR3 contains 15 residues. The CDR3 sequence: CASSLGGTGDQHQHF. The CDR3 nucleotides read TGTGCCAGCAGCTTGGGGGGGACAGGTGATCAGCACCAGCATTTT.

J is TRBJ2-3 and V is TRBV19; 8 bases are a match to TRBD1. V shed 8 bases, J shed 1 base, and the junction held 8 bases outside the gene matches. CDR3 length: 15 residues. CDR1 is LNHDA and CDR2 is SQIVND in the germline V gene (reference sequence). CDR3 nucleotides: TGTGCCAGTGCATCGGACAGGGAAGGCACAGATACGCAGTATTTT. Protein: CASASDREGTDTQYF.

J is TRBJ1-2 and V is TRBV29-1; TRBD1 matches 9 bases. Germline CDR1 reads SQVTM; CDR2 reads ANQGSEA. The CDR3 is 15 amino acids. Trimming at V came to 3 bases and at J to 7 bases, leaving 12 bases not matched to a gene. CDR3 DNA sequence: TGCAGCGTTGACCCACAGGGGGCGCGCATCGTTGGCTACACCTTC. This codes for CSVDPQGARIVGYTF. Filled out from reference TRBV29-1 and TRBJ1-2, the complete variable domain reads SAVISQKPSRDICQRGTSLTIQCQVDSQVTMMFWYRQQPGQSLTLIATANQGSEATYESGFVIDKFPISRPNLTFSTLTVSNMSPEDSSIYLCSVDPQGARIVGYTFGSGTRLTVV.

V usage is TRBV7-2 and J usage is TRBJ1-5; 9 bases line up with TRBD1. Unmatched junction bases numbered 5, after V lost 8 bases and J lost 9 bases. The CDR3 loop spans 12 amino acids. CDR1 SGHTA and CDR2 FQGNSA come from the germline V gene. For the CDR3, the DNA is TGTGCCAGCGGGGACAGGGTCGGGCCCCAGCATTTT. This gives the protein CASGDRVGPQHF.